This T cell receptor beta chain came from a study of human versus mouse CDR3 diversity and MHC coevolution. This clone was observed a single time. Repertoires were generated with immunoSEQ multiplex PCR, while TCRdb's copy carries only in-frame clones and drops some. The sample records roughly 80,000 clones, around 93% being singletons. J was trimmed by 0 bases and V by 6 bases; bases with no gene match: 8. Germline lookup yields CDR1 KGHSH and CDR2 LQKENI. This CDR3 is 17 amino acids long. The chain carries TRBV18 and TRBJ2-6, with 7 nucleotides matching TRBD1. The receptor was derived from a person aged 30 to 69 in good health. The sample taken for sequencing was naive CD4+ T cells from blood. Specified subset: CD45RO-negative CD62L-positive naive CD4 T cells. The DNA of the CDR3 is TGTGCCAGCTCTCGTCCGGGACAGAGCTCTGGGGCCAACGTCCTGACTTTC. This sequence encodes CASSRPGQSSGANVLTF.